One sample yielded the 9 T cell receptor beta chains listed below, sequenced in a study of memory CD4+ T cells and cytomegalovirus serostatus. Using immunoSEQ multiplex PCR, the repertoire was profiled, and TCRdb retains in-frame clones only, with some absent. This sample has some 56,000 clones; 82% occur once, and the top ten carry roughly 0.4%. Single viable CD3+CD4+CD8-CD45RO+ cells were sorted as the memory CD4+ T cells. The material sequenced was memory CD4+ T cells from blood. These receptors all stem from an adult in good health and CMV-seronegative.

CDR3 amino acids: CASSQDHGRQETQYF. In nucleotides, the CDR3 is TGCGCCAGCAGCCAAGATCACGGCAGGCAAGAGACCCAGTACTTC. The chain employs TRBV4-3 and TRBJ2-5; D gene ambiguous. This CDR3 has 15 residues. Trimming left V 0 bases short and J 2 bases short, with 10 bases between. Germline V gene sequence: CDR1 LGHNA, CDR2 YSLEER.

The chain couples TRBV7-2 to TRBJ1-5; D unclear. V was trimmed by 4 bases and J by 2 bases, leaving 6 bases between them. Germline V gene data show CDR1 as SGHTA and CDR2 as FQGNSA. This CDR3 is 13 amino acids long. The CDR3 DNA reads TGTGCCAGCAGCTCGATCGGCAATCAGCCCCAGCATTTT. Its translation: CASSSIGNQPQHF.

The CDR3 DNA sequence: TGTGCCAGCTCACCTTCGGAGTTAGAAAACACTGAAGCTTTCTTT. Translated: CASSPSELENTEAFF. This chain joins TRBV18 and TRBJ1-1; no clear D. The CDR3 totals 15 residues. Between the trimmed V and J ends, which lost 3 bases and 2 bases, there was a span of 13 bases. CDR1 is KGHSH, CDR2 LQKENI, per germline.

The chain recombines TRBV7-8 with TRBJ2-7; weak D call: TRBD2 (6 bases). The germline V gene encodes CDR1 SGHVS and CDR2 FQNEAQ. Deletions cut 1 base from V and 5 bases from J, with 15 bases between. This CDR3 comprises 15 residues. DNA for the CDR3: TGTGCCAGCAGCTTAGGTGGAGGGCGGCGGGACGAGCAGTACTTC. It yields the protein CASSLGGGRRDEQYF.

CDR3 loop: CASSFRGVPFDSPLHF. As DNA, the CDR3 is TGTGCCAGCAGCTTCCGGGGAGTCCCTTTTGATTCACCCCTCCACTTT. The chain has TRBV11-2 and TRBJ1-6; D gene unclear. Trimming shortened V by 3 bases and J by 8 bases, and 17 bases separated the two germline ends. This CDR3 has 16 residues. In germline, CDR1 is SGHAT, CDR2 FQNNGV.

This clone was seen once. This chain links TRBV7-2 with TRBJ2-2; 7 bases map to TRBD1. The CDR3 runs to 14 residues. Germline assignment: CDR1 SGHTA and CDR2 FQGNSA. J lost 6 bases, V lost 4 bases, and 5 bases had no gene match. CDR3 coding DNA: TGTGCCAGCAGCTACACAGGGGTAGCCGGGGAGCTGTTTTTT. Translation: CASSYTGVAGELFF. Drawing the rest from reference TRBV7-2 and TRBJ2-2, the complete variable domain is GAGVSQSPSNKVTEKGKDVELRCDPISGHTALYWYRQSLGQGLEFLIYFQGNSAPDKSGLPSDRFSAERTGGSVSTLTIQRTQQEDSAVYLCASSYTGVAGELFFGEGSRLTVL.

With respect to this clone: Mismatch with germline at one junction end may stem from a read error. The V and J genes are TRBV5-5 and TRBJ2-7; no firm D call. The CDR3 is 10 residues long. CDR1 and CDR2 from the germline V gene are SGHKS and YYEKEE (reference sequence). The DNA for the CDR3 is TGTGCCAGCAGCTCCGACGAGCAGTACTTC. It translates to CASSSDEQYF.

The table lists this clone with a count of one. The chain carries TRBV18 and TRBJ1-2; D gene unclear. V lost 1 base, J lost 7 bases, and 10 bases lay in between. Germline CDR1 KGHSH, CDR2 LQKENI. The CDR3 extends over 13 amino acids. DNA of the CDR3: TGTGCCAGCTCACCACTGGGGTACCCTGGCTACACCTTC. Protein sequence: CASSPLGYPGYTF. Full variable domain (outside the CDR3, taken from reference TRBV18 and TRBJ1-2): NAGVMQNPRHLVRRRGQEARLRCSPMKGHSHVYWYRQLPEEGLKFMVYLQKENIIDESGMPKERFSAEFPKEGPSILRIQQVVRGDSAAYFCASSPLGYPGYTFGSGTRLTVV.

A few counts support this clone. The genes are TRBV5-6 and TRBJ1-2, with 12 bases identical to TRBD1. Looked up from germline, CDR1 is SGHDT and CDR2 is YYEEEE. V dropped 6 bases and J dropped 4; count of bases not matched to a gene: 7. CDR3 length equals 15 residues. This CDR3 reads CASTHRDRGPYGYTF. CDR3 DNA: TGTGCCAGCACCCACAGGGACAGGGGGCCCTATGGCTACACCTTC.